The 20 T cell receptor beta chains given below trace back to one sample, sequenced in a study of CD8+ T cells in alopecia areata. RNA extraction and reverse transcription yielded cDNA as sequencing template. Assay used: immunoSEQ multiplex PCR; TCRdb lists only in-frame clones, some missing. This table holds 90,000 to 150,000 clones, around 56% found once. Treatment: oral pan-JAK inhibitor, 5-10 mg twice daily. This specimen consisted of CD4+ T cells sorted from blood, obtained at week 4, from a patient treated with tofacitinib. These TCRs come from a human donor with alopecia areata.

This clone was seen a few times. The chain combines TRBV29-1 with TRBJ2-7, with D uncertain. V was trimmed by 4 bases and J by 0 bases, leaving 7 bases between them. The CDR3 is made up of 12 amino acids. Germline CDR1 and CDR2: SQVTM and ANQGSEA. CDR3 residues: CSVVRDSYEQYF. In DNA form, the CDR3 reads TGCAGCGTTGTTAGGGACTCCTACGAGCAGTACTTC.

The V call is TRBV6-5, the J call TRBJ1-5; 7 bases agree with TRBD1. In germline, CDR1 is MNHEY, CDR2 SVGAGI. There are 14 residues in the CDR3. V lost 6 bases, J lost 6 bases, and 8 bases stayed unmatched. DNA of the CDR3: TGTGCCAGCAGGTACAGGGGAGGCGGTCAGCCCCAGCATTTT. Amino acids: CASRYRGGGQPQHF.

As DNA, the CDR3 is TGCGCCAGCAGTCAATCTGTTAGGGAATCGACTAATGAAAAACTGTTTTTT. This translates into CASSQSVRESTNEKLFF. The chain recombines TRBV23-1 with TRBJ1-4; no firm D call. TRBV23-1 is known as an ORF, though its function is uncertain. Trimming took 0 bases from V and 2 from J, leaving 13 bases between them. The CDR3 runs to 17 residues.

This chain links TRBV29-1 with TRBJ2-3, with D hard to call. CDR3 length equals 14 residues. In germline, CDR1 is SQVTM, CDR2 ANQGSEA. With 6 bases removed from V and 5 bases from J, the gap between germline ends came to 18 bases. CDR3 sequence: CSVGAGRVQDTQYF. CDR3 in DNA: TGCAGCGTAGGCGCAGGTAGGGTACAAGATACGCAGTATTTT.

The genes are TRBV29-1 and TRBJ2-3; the D gene is possibly TRBD2 (7 bases). V was trimmed by 6 bases and J by 4 bases, leaving 14 bases between them. Germline lookup yields CDR1 SQVTM and CDR2 ANQGSEA. CDR3 length: 13 residues. CDR3 nucleotide sequence: TGCAGCGTCCGGGGGGCGGGTTCAGATACGCAGTATTTT. It specifies CSVRGAGSDTQYF.

There are a few counts of this clone. CDR3 protein: CASRWGLAGRNEQFF. CDR3 coding DNA: TGTGCCAGCAGGTGGGGACTAGCGGGAAGAAATGAGCAGTTCTTC. The chain couples TRBV6-6 to TRBJ2-1; 13 bases are a match to TRBD2. Germline V gene data show CDR1 as MNHNY and CDR2 as SVGAGI (reference sequence). CDR3 size: 15 residues. J gave up 7 bases and V 6 bases, and 6 bases lay outside the gene matches.

The chain links TRBV5-1 to TRBJ1-4, with unresolved D. The CDR3 spans 15 residues. V was pared by 4 bases and J by 4 bases, with 14 bases between. CDR1 and CDR2 (germline): SGHRS, YFSETQ. The CDR3 region has the DNA TGCGCCAGCAGCCTAACCGGGATCCATAATGAAAAACTGTTTTTT. Translating it yields CASSLTGIHNEKLFF. Looking up the rest from reference TRBV5-1 and TRBJ1-4 gives the full variable domain: KAGVTQTPRYLIKTRGQQVTLSCSPISGHRSVSWYQQTPGQGLQFLFEYFSETQRNKGNFPGRFSGRQFSNSRSEMNVSTLELGDSALYLCASSLTGIHNEKLFFGSGTQLSVL.

The chain is built from TRBV5-1 and TRBJ2-2, with 7 nucleotides matching TRBD1. Trimming at V came to 7 bases and at J to 1 base, leaving 4 bases not matched to a gene. CDR1 SGHRS and CDR2 YFSETQ come from the germline V gene. This CDR3 is built from 14 residues. The CDR3 coding sequence is TGCGCCAGCCGGACAGGCTGGAACACCGGGGAGCTGTTTTTT. It translates to CASRTGWNTGELFF.

The V call is TRBV11-2, the J call TRBJ2-3, with D possibly being TRBD2 (5 bases). This CDR3 has 15 residues. Trimming shortened V by 4 bases and J by 2 bases, and 13 bases separated the two germline ends. The germline V gene has CDR1 SGHAT and CDR2 FQNNGV. The CDR3 DNA reads TGTGCCAGCAGCTCGGACTGGCGTCCCACAGATACGCAGTATTTT. It codes for CASSSDWRPTDTQYF. The whole variable domain, filled in from reference TRBV11-2 and TRBJ2-3, reads EAGVAQSPRYKIIEKRQSVAFWCNPISGHATLYWYQQILGQGPKLLIQFQNNGVVDDSQLPKDRFSAERLKGVDSTLKIQPAKLEDSAVYLCASSSDWRPTDTQYFGPGTRLTVL.

This chain joins TRBV30 and TRBJ2-3; D not certain. Trimming stripped 7 bases from V and 1 base from J, with 12 bases between. CDR1 is GTSNPN, CDR2 SVGIG, per germline (reference sequence). This CDR3 is 13 amino acids long. The CDR3 sequence is CAYLTPGTDTQYF. The CDR3 DNA reads as TGTGCCTACCTCACCCCAGGCACAGATACGCAGTATTTT.

The genes are TRBV29-1 and TRBJ2-5; D is unclear. V was trimmed by 3 bases and J by 5 bases, leaving 7 bases between them. The CDR3 is made up of 11 amino acids. Per germline, CDR1 SQVTM and CDR2 ANQGSEA. CDR3 region: CSVEFTETQYF. CDR3 sequence (DNA): TGCAGCGTTGAGTTCACGGAGACCCAGTACTTC.

CDR3 nucleotides: TGTGCCAGCAGCCAAACCTGGGGGTTCGGAGGCTACACCTTC. Protein product: CASSQTWGFGGYTF. The chain uses TRBV9 and TRBJ1-2; the D gene is possibly TRBD1 (5 bases). This CDR3 spans 14 amino acids. The ends were cut back, 4 bases at V and 8 bases at J, with 18 bases in the middle. Per germline, CDR1 SGDLS and CDR2 YYNGEE. The full variable domain, its missing parts supplied by reference TRBV9 and TRBJ1-2, is DSGVTQTPKHLITATGQRVTLRCSPRSGDLSVYWYQQSLDQGLQFLIQYYNGEERAKGNILERFSAQQFPDLHSELNLSSLELGDSALYFCASSQTWGFGGYTFGSGTRLTVV.

The chain is built from TRBV29-1 and TRBJ2-1; TRBD2 agrees at 14 bases. The CDR3 has 14 amino acids. Germline CDR1 SQVTM, CDR2 ANQGSEA. Losses at the gene ends were 7 bases for V and 5 bases for J; bases not matched to a gene: 4. The CDR3 region has the DNA TGCAGCGGGGGACTAGCGGGAGCTAACAATGAGCAGTTCTTC. Translating gives CSGGLAGANNEQFF.

The V and J genes are TRBV6-5 and TRBJ2-1, with 8 bases aligning to TRBD2. Germline lookup yields CDR1 MNHEY and CDR2 SVGAGI. This CDR3 is built from 16 residues. The V and J ends lost 0 bases and 3 bases, in that order; junction bases with no gene match: 4. The CDR3 reads CASSYSSLAGYNEQFF. The CDR3, as DNA: TGTGCCAGCAGTTACTCTTCGCTAGCGGGCTACAATGAGCAGTTCTTC.

The chain carries TRBV5-1 and TRBJ2-3; D remains unclear. The V gene lost 0 bases and the J gene lost 6 bases, with 11 bases spanning the gap. Germline V CDR1 and CDR2: SGHRS, YFSETQ. The CDR3 runs 14 residues. The CDR3 loop reads CASSLDRTADTQYF. In DNA form, the CDR3 reads TGCGCCAGCAGCTTGGATAGGACCGCGGATACGCAGTATTTT.

This clone was observed a few times. The chain combines TRBV29-1 with TRBJ2-7; 11 positions agree with TRBD1. Germline trimming cut 7 bases from V and 3 bases from J; bases unmatched to any gene: 8. CDR3 size: 14 residues. Germline V lookup: CDR1 SQVTM, CDR2 ANQGSEA. This CDR3 reads CSATRTGGYYEQYF. In DNA, the CDR3 is TGCAGCGCAACCCGGACAGGGGGCTACTACGAGCAGTACTTC.

This chain uses TRBV7-8 with TRBJ2-7, with D hard to call. The CDR3 consists of 13 residues. Germline V gene data show CDR1 as SGHVS and CDR2 as FQNEAQ. Trimming took 5 bases from V and 3 from J, leaving 11 bases between them. CDR3 DNA: TGTGCCAGCAGCCCCGGGCGGAGCTACGAGCAGTACTTC. This sequence encodes CASSPGRSYEQYF.

V is TRBV30 and J is TRBJ1-2, with D tentatively TRBD1 (5 bases). CDR3 length: 16 residues. Germline CDR1 and CDR2: GTSNPN and SVGIG (reference sequence). The germline V and J ends were trimmed by 4 bases and 0 bases, with 18 bases remaining between them. The CDR3 protein is CAWIIPGRRANYGYTF. The CDR3 bases are TGTGCCTGGATAATCCCGGGACGGCGAGCTAACTATGGCTACACCTTC. The whole variable domain, remainder taken from reference TRBV30 and TRBJ1-2, is SQTIHQWPATLVQPVGSPLSLECTVEGTSNPNLYWYRQAAGRGLQLLFYSVGIGQISSEVPQNLSASRPQDRQFILSSKKLLLSDSGFYLCAWIIPGRRANYGYTFGSGTRLTVV.

The rearrangement uses TRBV6-1 and TRBJ1-2; a possible D gene is TRBD1 (5 bases). V was shortened by 9 bases and J by 5 bases, with 19 bases between the two germline ends. CDR1 MNHNS and CDR2 SASEGT come from the germline V gene. This CDR3 has 14 residues. CDR3 in DNA: TGTGCCAGTGACAAAGCGACAGCCTTTTATGGCTACACCTTC. This encodes CASDKATAFYGYTF.

This clone was observed a few times. V usage is TRBV29-1 and J usage is TRBJ2-3, with D perhaps TRBD1 or TRBD2 (5 bases each). The CDR3 runs 13 residues. Trimming pared 5 bases from V and 3 bases from J, leaving 12 bases between. The germline V gene has CDR1 SQVTM and CDR2 ANQGSEA. This CDR3 is CSVTGTGTDTQYF. DNA of the CDR3: TGCAGCGTTACCGGGACCGGGACAGATACGCAGTATTTT.